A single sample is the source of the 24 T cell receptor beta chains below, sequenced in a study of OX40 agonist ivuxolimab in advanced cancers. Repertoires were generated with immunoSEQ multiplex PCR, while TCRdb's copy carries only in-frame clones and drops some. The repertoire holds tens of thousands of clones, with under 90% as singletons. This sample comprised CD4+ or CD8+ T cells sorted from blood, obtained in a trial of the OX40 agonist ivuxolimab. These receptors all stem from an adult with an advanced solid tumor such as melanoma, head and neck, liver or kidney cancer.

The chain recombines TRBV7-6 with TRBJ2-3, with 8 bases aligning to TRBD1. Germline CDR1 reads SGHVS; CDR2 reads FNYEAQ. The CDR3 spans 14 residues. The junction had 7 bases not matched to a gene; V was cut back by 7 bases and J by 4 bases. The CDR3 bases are TGTGCCAGCAACACACAGGGGGTCGCAGATACGCAGTATTTT. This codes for CASNTQGVADTQYF.

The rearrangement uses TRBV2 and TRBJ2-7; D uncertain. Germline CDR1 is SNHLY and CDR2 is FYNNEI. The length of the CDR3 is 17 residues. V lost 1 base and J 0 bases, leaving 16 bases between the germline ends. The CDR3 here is CASSEDTPALSSYEQYF. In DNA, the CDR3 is TGTGCCAGCAGTGAAGATACCCCAGCGCTAAGCTCCTACGAGCAGTACTTC.

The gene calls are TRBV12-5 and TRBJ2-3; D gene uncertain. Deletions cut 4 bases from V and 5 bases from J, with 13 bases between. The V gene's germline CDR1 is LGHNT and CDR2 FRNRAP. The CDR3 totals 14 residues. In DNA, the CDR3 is TGTGCTAGTGGTTCGCCACAGTTAGGAGATACGCAGTATTTT. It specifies CASGSPQLGDTQYF.

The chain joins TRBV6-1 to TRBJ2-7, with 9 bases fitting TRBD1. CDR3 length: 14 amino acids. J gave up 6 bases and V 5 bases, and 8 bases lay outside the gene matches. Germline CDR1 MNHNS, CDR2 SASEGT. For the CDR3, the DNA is TGTGCCAGCAGTTCCGGGACAGGGAAAGGCGAGCAGTACTTC. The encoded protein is CASSSGTGKGEQYF.

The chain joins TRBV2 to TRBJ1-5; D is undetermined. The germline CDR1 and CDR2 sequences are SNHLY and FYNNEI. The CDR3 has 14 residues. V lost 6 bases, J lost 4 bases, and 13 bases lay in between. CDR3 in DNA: TGTGCCAGCAGGGGAATTCTCGCAAATCAGCCCCAGCATTTT. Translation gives CASRGILANQPQHF.

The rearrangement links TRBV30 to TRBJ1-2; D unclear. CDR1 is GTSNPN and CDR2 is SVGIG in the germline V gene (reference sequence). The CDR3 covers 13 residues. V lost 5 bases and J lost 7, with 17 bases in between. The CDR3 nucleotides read TGTGCCTGGGTCACGTCGGGGTTTTCTGGCTACACCTTC. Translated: CAWVTSGFSGYTF.

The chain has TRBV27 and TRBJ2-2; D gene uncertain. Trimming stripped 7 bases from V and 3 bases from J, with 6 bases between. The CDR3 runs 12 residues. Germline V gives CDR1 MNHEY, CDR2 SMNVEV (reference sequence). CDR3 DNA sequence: TGTGCCAGCATGGGTGACACCGGGGAGCTGTTTTTT. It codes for CASMGDTGELFF.

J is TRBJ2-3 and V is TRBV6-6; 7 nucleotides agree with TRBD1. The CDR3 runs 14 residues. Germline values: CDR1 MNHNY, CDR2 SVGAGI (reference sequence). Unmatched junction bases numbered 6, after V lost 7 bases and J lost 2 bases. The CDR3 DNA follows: TGTGCCAGCACCCGGACAGGTTCCACAGATACGCAGTATTTT. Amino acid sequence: CASTRTGSTDTQYF.

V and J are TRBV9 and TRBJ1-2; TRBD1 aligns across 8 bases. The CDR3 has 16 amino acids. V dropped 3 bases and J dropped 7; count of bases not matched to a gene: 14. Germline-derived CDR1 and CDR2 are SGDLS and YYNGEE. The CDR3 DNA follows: TGTGCCAGCAGCGCCGGGACAGGTACCTACGACGGTGGCTACACCTTC. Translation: CASSAGTGTYDGGYTF.

The CDR3 loop is CASSLFGVGTEAFF. The CDR3 DNA is TGTGCCAGCAGTTTATTTGGGGTCGGGACTGAAGCTTTCTTT. The chain carries TRBV28 and TRBJ1-1; D uncertain. In germline, CDR1 is MDHEN, CDR2 SYDVKM. Trimming took 1 base from V and 5 from J, leaving 11 bases between them. The CDR3 consists of 14 residues.

This CDR3 reads CASSPPEGGDGYTF. In DNA, the CDR3 is TGTGCCAGCTCACCACCAGAGGGGGGCGATGGCTACACCTTC. V is TRBV18 and J is TRBJ1-2, with D possibly TRBD1 on 6 matching bases. Germline CDR1 reads KGHSH; CDR2 reads LQKENI. V was shortened by 0 bases and J by 6 bases, with 11 bases between the two germline ends. The CDR3 has 14 amino acids.

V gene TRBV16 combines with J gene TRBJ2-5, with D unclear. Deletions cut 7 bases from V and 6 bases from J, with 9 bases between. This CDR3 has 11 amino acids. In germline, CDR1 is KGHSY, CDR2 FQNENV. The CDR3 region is CASTRRQTQYF. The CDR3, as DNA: TGTGCCAGCACGAGGCGCCAGACCCAGTACTTC.

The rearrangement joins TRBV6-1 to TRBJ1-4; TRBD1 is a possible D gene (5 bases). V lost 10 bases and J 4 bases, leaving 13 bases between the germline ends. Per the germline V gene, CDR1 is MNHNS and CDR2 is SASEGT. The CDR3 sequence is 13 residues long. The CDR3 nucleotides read TGTGCCACGGGGGACGGGATTAATGAAAAACTGTTTTTT. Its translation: CATGDGINEKLFF.

For the CDR3, the DNA is TGTGCCAGCTCACCACCCGGGGGCGGGGAGCAGTACTTC. Protein sequence: CASSPPGGGEQYF. The gene calls are TRBV18 and TRBJ2-7; D assignment may be TRBD1 or TRBD2 (6 bases each). From germline, CDR1 is KGHSH and CDR2 LQKENI. Trimming removed 0 bases at V and 7 bases at J, with 10 bases between. The CDR3 has 13 residues.

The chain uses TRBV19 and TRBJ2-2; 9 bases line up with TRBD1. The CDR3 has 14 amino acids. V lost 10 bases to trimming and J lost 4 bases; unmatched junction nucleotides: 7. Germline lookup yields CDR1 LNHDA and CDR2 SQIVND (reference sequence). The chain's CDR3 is CATADRGLTGELFF. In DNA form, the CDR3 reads TGTGCCACCGCGGACAGGGGACTCACCGGGGAGCTGTTTTTT. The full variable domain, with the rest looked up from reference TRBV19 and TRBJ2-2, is DGGITQSPKYLFRKEGQNVTLSCEQNLNHDAMYWYRQDPGQGLRLIYYSQIVNDFQKGDIAEGYSVSREKKESFPLTVTSAQKNPTAFYLCATADRGLTGELFFGEGSRLTVL.

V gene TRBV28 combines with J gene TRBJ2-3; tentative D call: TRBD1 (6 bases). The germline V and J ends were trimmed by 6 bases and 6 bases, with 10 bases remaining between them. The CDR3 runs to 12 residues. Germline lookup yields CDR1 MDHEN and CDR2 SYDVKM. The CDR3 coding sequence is TGTGCCAGCAGGTCAGGGGTTGATACGCAGTATTTT. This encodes CASRSGVDTQYF.

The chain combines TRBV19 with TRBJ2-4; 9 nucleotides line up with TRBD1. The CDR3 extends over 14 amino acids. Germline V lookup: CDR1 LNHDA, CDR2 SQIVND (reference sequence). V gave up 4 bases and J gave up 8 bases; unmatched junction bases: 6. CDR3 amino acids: CASSTGTGLHIQYF. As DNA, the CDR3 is TGTGCCAGTAGTACGGGGACAGGGTTGCACATTCAGTACTTC. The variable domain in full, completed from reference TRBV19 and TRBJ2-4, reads DGGITQSPKYLFRKEGQNVTLSCEQNLNHDAMYWYRQDPGQGLRLIYYSQIVNDFQKGDIAEGYSVSREKKESFPLTVTSAQKNPTAFYLCASSTGTGLHIQYFGAGTRLSVL.

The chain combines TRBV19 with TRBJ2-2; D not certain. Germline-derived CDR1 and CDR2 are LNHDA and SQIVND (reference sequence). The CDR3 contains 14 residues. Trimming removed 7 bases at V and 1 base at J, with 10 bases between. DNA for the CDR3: TGTGCCAGTACATCCGGGCTGAACACCGGGGAGCTGTTTTTT. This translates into CASTSGLNTGELFF.

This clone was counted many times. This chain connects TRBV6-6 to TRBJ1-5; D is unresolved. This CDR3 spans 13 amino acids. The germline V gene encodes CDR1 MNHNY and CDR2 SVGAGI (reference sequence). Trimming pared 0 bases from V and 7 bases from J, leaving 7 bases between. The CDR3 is CASSYSPQQPQHF. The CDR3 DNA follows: TGTGCCAGCAGTTACTCACCACAGCAGCCCCAGCATTTT.

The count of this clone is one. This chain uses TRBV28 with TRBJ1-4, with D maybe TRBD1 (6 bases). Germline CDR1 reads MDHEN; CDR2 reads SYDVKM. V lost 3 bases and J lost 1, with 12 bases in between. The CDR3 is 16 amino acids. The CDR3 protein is CASSLPSRGTNEKLFF. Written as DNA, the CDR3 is TGTGCCAGCAGTTTGCCCTCCAGGGGAACTAATGAAAAACTGTTTTTT.

The CDR3 spells CASRPISGANVLTF. The CDR3 DNA reads as TGTGCCAGTCGACCGATCTCTGGGGCCAACGTCCTGACTTTC. The chain recombines TRBV19 with TRBJ2-6; D ambiguous. The ends were cut back, 8 bases at V and 0 bases at J, with 8 bases in the middle. The CDR3 contains 14 residues. Per germline, CDR1 LNHDA and CDR2 SQIVND (reference sequence).

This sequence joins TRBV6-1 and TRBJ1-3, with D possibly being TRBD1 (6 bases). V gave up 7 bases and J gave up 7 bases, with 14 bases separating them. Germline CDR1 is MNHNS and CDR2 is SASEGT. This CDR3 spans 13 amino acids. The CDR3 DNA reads TGTGCCAGCACCCGGGACACTCGGAACACCATATATTTT. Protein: CASTRDTRNTIYF.

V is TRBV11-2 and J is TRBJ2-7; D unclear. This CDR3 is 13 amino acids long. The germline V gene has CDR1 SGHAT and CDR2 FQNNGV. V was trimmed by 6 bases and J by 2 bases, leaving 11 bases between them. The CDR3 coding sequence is TGTGCCAGCAGGGTCGGTCTAACCTACGAGCAGTACTTC. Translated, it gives CASRVGLTYEQYF.

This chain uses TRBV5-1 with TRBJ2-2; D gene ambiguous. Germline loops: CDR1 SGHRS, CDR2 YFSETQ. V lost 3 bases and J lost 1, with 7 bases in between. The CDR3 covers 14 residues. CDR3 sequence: CASSSGRNTGELFF. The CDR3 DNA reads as TGCGCCAGCAGCTCGGGCCGGAACACCGGGGAGCTGTTTTTT.